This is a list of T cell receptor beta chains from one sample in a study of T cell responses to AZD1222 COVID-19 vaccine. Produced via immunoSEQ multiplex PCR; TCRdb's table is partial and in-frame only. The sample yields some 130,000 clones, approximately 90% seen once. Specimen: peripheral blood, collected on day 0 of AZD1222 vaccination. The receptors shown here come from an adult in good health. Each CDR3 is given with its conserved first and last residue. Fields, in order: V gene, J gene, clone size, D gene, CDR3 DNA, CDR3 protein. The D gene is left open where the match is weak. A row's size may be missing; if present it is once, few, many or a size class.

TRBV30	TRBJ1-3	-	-	TGTGCCTGGAGTCTAGGCCTACTACCTGGAAACACCATATATTTT	CAWSLGLLPGNTIYF
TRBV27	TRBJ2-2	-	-	TGTGCCTCGAAAAGGGCTAGCGACAACACCGGGGAGCTGTTTTTT	CASKRASDNTGELFF
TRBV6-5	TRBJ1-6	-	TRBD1	TGTGCCAGCAGTACATCCGGGACAGAGGCTACACCCCTCCACTTT	CASSTSGTEATPLHF
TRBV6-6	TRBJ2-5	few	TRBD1	TGTGCCAGCAGTTACACGTGGGACAGTCAAGAGACCCAGTACTTC	CASSYTWDSQETQYF
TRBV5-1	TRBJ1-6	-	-	TGCGCCAGCAGCTTACAGGTCGCGGATTCACCCCTCCACTTT	CASSLQVADSPLHF
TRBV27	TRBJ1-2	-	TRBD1	TGTGCCAGTTATGACAGGGTAGATGGCTACACCTTC	CASYDRVDGYTF
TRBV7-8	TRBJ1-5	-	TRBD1	TGTGCCAGCAGCTTAGCGCCACAGGGGGGCAATCAGCCCCAGCATTTT	CASSLAPQGGNQPQHF
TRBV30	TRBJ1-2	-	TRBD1	TGTGCCTCGTTCTTCCGGACAGGGGGTAACTATGGCTACACCTTC	CASFFRTGGNYGYTF
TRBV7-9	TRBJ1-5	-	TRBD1	TGTGCCAGCAGCAACGACGGGACAGGGAGGGAAAGTAGTCAGCCCCAGCATTTT	CASSNDGTGRESSQPQHF
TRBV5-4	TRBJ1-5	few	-	TGTGCCAGCAGCTCCGGGACCGGGGCCAATCAGCCCCAGCATTTT	CASSSGTGANQPQHF
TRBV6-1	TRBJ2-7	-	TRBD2	TGTGCCAGCAGTGAAGGGGGGAGCGGGAGGGGGCACGAGCAGTACTTC	CASSEGGSGRGHEQYF
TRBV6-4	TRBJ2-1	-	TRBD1	TGTGCCAGCAGTGACGGCCAGGGGGCCGATGAGCAGTTCTTC	CASSDGQGADEQFF
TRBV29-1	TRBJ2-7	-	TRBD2	TGCAGCGCCGGGACTAGCGGGGGTCCCTACGAGCAGTACTTC	CSAGTSGGPYEQYF
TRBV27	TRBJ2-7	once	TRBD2	TGTGCCAGCAGTTTGTCGGGAGGTCCCTCCTACGAGCAGTACTTC	CASSLSGGPSYEQYF
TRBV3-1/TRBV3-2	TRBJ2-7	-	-	TGTGCCAGCAGCCAATCGCCCGAGAAGTTCTACGAGCAGTACTTC	CASSQSPEKFYEQYF
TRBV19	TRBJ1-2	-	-	TGTGCCAGTAGTGAGAACAGGGAGGGCTACGGAGGCTACACCTTC	CASSENREGYGGYTF
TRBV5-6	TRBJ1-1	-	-	TGTGCCAGCAGTTTACCCACAGGGTGGGCCACTGAAGCTTTCTTT	CASSLPTGWATEAFF
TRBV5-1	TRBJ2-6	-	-	TGCGCCAGCAGATCTACAGGCTCTGGGGCCAACGTCCTGACTTTC	CASRSTGSGANVLTF
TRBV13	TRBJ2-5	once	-	TGTGCCAGCAGCTTAGTTGGCGGAGAGAGGCCAGAGACCCAGTACTTC	CASSLVGGERPETQYF
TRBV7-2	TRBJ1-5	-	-	TGTGCCAGCAGCTTACTCGGCAGAAATCAGCCCCAGCATTTT	CASSLLGRNQPQHF
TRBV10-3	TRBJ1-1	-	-	TGTGCCATCAGTGAGCCCCCCGAGGGGAACACTGAAGCTTTCTTT	CAISEPPEGNTEAFF
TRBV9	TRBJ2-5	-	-	TGTGCCAGCAGCCCAGGGGGGGGGCAACAAGAGACCCAGTACTTC	CASSPGGGQQETQYF
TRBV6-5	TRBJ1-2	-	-	TGTGCCAGCAGCTTAGCTACAGAAATAACCTATGGCTACACCTTC	CASSLATEITYGYTF